The rows below give T cell receptor beta chains drawn from one sample of a study of shared clonotypes between healthy human individuals. TCRdb's copy holds only in-frame clones and misses some; the assay was immunoSEQ multiplex PCR. In the table there are around 2,000,000 clones, 90% to 95% of which are singletons. Sequencing input: naive CD4+ T cells sorted from blood. These receptors were collected from a man aged 18 to 29 in good health. CDR3s leave out the opening cysteine and the closing phenylalanine or tryptophan. The order of the fields is clone size, V gene, J gene, CDR3 protein. The size of a clone is reported for some rows only, either as once, few or many, or as a class for expanded clones.

NA	TRBV18	TRBJ2-7	ASSLGTSGSNEQY
NA	TRBV7-9	TRBJ2-5	ASSPAPILGETQY
NA	TRBV18	TRBJ2-1	ASSPSLLAGGPGEQF
NA	TRBV6-1	TRBJ1-1	ASSTGVTNTEAF
once	TRBV7-9	TRBJ2-1	ASSLAGMDYNEQF
NA	TRBV5-4	TRBJ2-1	ASSVTQGSYNEQF
NA	TRBV10-3	TRBJ2-2	AITSSRTGELF
NA	TRBV7-9	TRBJ2-3	ASSPDGTVADTQY
NA	TRBV5-1	TRBJ2-7	ASSSMGQGSYEQY
NA	TRBV4-1	TRBJ1-2	ASSRLGGADGYT
NA	TRBV7-2	TRBJ2-1	ASSNSGRAYNEQF
NA	TRBV28	TRBJ2-3	ASSLAGVSTDTQY
NA	TRBV27	TRBJ2-7	ASSFLAGALEQY
NA	TRBV11-2	TRBJ2-7	ASSVTSGTSYEQY
NA	TRBV18	TRBJ1-4	ASSPNPTNEKLF
NA	TRBV6-1	TRBJ2-3	ASASGVGEGTQY
NA	TRBV6-5	TRBJ2-1	ASSYSLASYNEQF
NA	TRBV19	TRBJ1-6	ASRFGLEFNSPLH
once	TRBV10-3	TRBJ2-1	AINGVDEQF
once	TRBV6-6	TRBJ1-6	ASSYGQNSPLH
NA	TRBV29-1	TRBJ2-1	SVERHNEQF
NA	TRBV6-5	TRBJ1-4	ASSYGQRSEKLF
NA	TRBV7-9	TRBJ1-3	ASSATAPATIY
NA	TRBV5-1	TRBJ1-5	ASSLGSFDQPQH
NA	TRBV2	TRBJ1-1	ASSGAQGNTEAF
once	TRBV7-2	TRBJ1-5	ASNQGPNQPQH
NA	TRBV6-1	TRBJ2-1	ASSDNTLSGRAHNNEQF
NA	TRBV5-7	TRBJ2-3	ASSRRADTQY
NA	TRBV5-3	TRBJ2-1	ARKTSAYNEQF
NA	TRBV6-6	TRBJ2-7	ASSGILSYEQY
NA	TRBV7-2	TRBJ2-1	ASSLGDEQF
NA	TRBV9	TRBJ1-4	ASSALTGVPNEKLF
NA	TRBV7-9	TRBJ1-1	ASSPLRDRGTEAF
NA	TRBV5-1	TRBJ2-5	ASSLSIRGPLQETQY
NA	TRBV11-2	TRBJ1-2	ASSPDRPYGYT
NA	TRBV5-4	TRBJ2-5	ASTGGYQETQY
NA	TRBV9	TRBJ2-7	ASSVEGSPYEQY
NA	TRBV25-1	TRBJ2-1	ASSGTGYYNEQF
NA	TRBV30	TRBJ1-3	AWDRALNTIY
NA	TRBV7-8	TRBJ2-7	ASSLGPSGTSYEQY
once	TRBV19	TRBJ2-5	ASSTVGSRMEETQY
NA	TRBV30	TRBJ1-1	AWSSAWATEAF
NA	TRBV19	TRBJ1-6	ASSMTGYNSPLH
NA	TRBV7-2	TRBJ2-7	ASSLAHSAGTAYEQY
NA	TRBV15	TRBJ1-2	ATSRGGLEGATYGYT
once	TRBV4-3	TRBJ2-7	ASSQELEGGKQY
NA	TRBV6-5	TRBJ1-2	ASSQGIGYT
once	TRBV4-1	TRBJ2-1	ASSQDPGLTDNEQF
NA	TRBV5-1	TRBJ1-2	ASSWDGYGYT
NA	TRBV12-5	TRBJ1-5	ASSWSNQPQH
NA	TRBV5-4	TRBJ2-6	ASSRDSSVGANVLT
NA	TRBV19	TRBJ1-1	ASSLNRDRGTEAF